Described below is a single T cell receptor (beta chain) sequence and its context. Trimming removed 4 bases from V and 0 bases from J, with 6 bases in between. Germline-derived CDR1 and CDR2 are MGHDK and SYGVNS. The CDR3 sequence is 13 residues long. This record belongs to a study of blood T cell repertoires in COVID-19. About the research overall: Donors in the United States, Italy and Spain gave samples during acute or convalescent COVID-19. The cDNA or gDNA used as material had been derived from T cells, B-cell-depleted T cells, or PBMCs.

Method: immunoSEQ multiplex PCR; TCRdb's copy keeps in-frame clones and lacks some. The data hold a few hundred thousand clones, with more than 75% observed a single time. This receptor was taken from a man in his forties in a cohort exposed to, infected with or recovered from COVID-19 (not recorded which). Material for sequencing was PBMCs or T cells enriched from blood (not recorded which). This chain connects TRBV25-1 to TRBJ1-1; no clear D gene. This CDR3 is CASSAGLNTEAFF. The DNA of the CDR3 is TGTGCCAGCAGTGCCGGGTTGAACACTGAAGCTTTCTTT.